Listed below are T cell receptor beta chains from one sample, sequenced in a study of shared clonotypes between healthy human individuals. Assay used: immunoSEQ multiplex PCR; TCRdb lists only in-frame clones, some missing. The sample yields over 2 million clones, approximately 95% seen once. Sequenced sample: naive CD4+ T cells sorted from blood. The receptors stem from a man between 18 and 29 years old in good health. CDR3s include the opening cysteine and the closing phenylalanine or tryptophan. The D gene is left open where the match is weak. Not all rows give a size; the values are once, few, many and, for expanded clones, a class.

j_call,clone_size,d_call,v_call,cdr3_nt,cdr3_aa
TRBJ2-1,-,-,TRBV14,TGTGCCAGCAGGCCCCTTGGTAGCTCCTACAATGAGCAGTTCTTC,CASRPLGSSYNEQFF
TRBJ2-1,-,TRBD2,TRBV9,TGTGCCAGCAGCGTAGCGGGGGGGCCAATTGATGAGCAGTTCTTC,CASSVAGGPIDEQFF
TRBJ1-1,-,TRBD1,TRBV9,TGTGCCAGCAGCCCCCACGGGGACAGGAACACTGAAGCTTTCTTT,CASSPHGDRNTEAFF
TRBJ2-3,-,-,TRBV29-1,TGCAGCGTCCGTTTCCTGGTCGGGTACACAGATACGCAGTATTTT,CSVRFLVGYTDTQYF
TRBJ2-7,-,-,TRBV7-9,TGTGCCAGCAGCTTACAGATAGGCTACGAGCAGTACTTC,CASSLQIGYEQYF
TRBJ2-2,-,TRBD1,TRBV11-2,TGTGCCAGCAGCTTAGTCCCGGACAGGGGAGTCACCGGGGAGCTGTTTTTT,CASSLVPDRGVTGELFF
TRBJ1-1,-,-,TRBV6-5,TGTGCCAGCTGCGGCAGCGAAATATCTTTGGCTTTCTTT,CASCGSEISLAFF
TRBJ2-2,-,-,TRBV5-4,TGTGCCAGCAGCTTTCTAGGTGACGGGAACACCGGGGAGCTGTTTTTT,CASSFLGDGNTGELFF
TRBJ1-1,-,-,TRBV15,TGTGCCACCAGCCCTAACCCGTTTCGGGAGAACACTGAAGCTTTCTTT,CATSPNPFRENTEAFF
TRBJ2-2,-,-,TRBV9,TGTGCCAGCAGCCCTAGATGGCAGGGAGGTCCCGGGGAGCTGTTTTTT,CASSPRWQGGPGELFF
TRBJ2-7,-,-,TRBV7-9,TGTGCCAGCAGCTTAACAGTAACCTACGAGCAGTACTTC,CASSLTVTYEQYF
TRBJ1-5,-,-,TRBV18,TGTGCCAGCTCACCGGCAGCTTCGGATCAGCCCCAGCATTTT,CASSPAASDQPQHF
TRBJ1-4,once,-,TRBV14,TGTGCCAGCAGCCAAGTGTCTTCAGTGGGGCGCCGTGAAAAACTGTTTTTT,CASSQVSSVGRREKLFF
TRBJ2-5,few,-,TRBV27,TGTGCCAGCAGTTTGTCCGGGGACCAAGAGACCCAGTACTTC,CASSLSGDQETQYF
TRBJ1-1,-,TRBD1,TRBV6-5,TGTGCCACCCCGTGTACAGGGGGGGCGAACACTGAAGCTTTCTTT,CATPCTGGANTEAFF
TRBJ2-5,-,TRBD1,TRBV29-1,TGCAGCATCAAAGAGGGGGCGCTGGGGGAGACCCAGTACTTC,CSIKEGALGETQYF
TRBJ2-6,-,-,TRBV6-5,TGTGCCAGCAGACCCCGGTTTGGGGCCAACGTCCTGACTTTC,CASRPRFGANVLTF
TRBJ2-5,-,TRBD2,TRBV13,TGTGCCAGCAGCCTGGGCGGGAGTCAAGAGACCCAGTACTTC,CASSLGGSQETQYF
TRBJ2-3,-,TRBD1,TRBV4-2,TGTGCCAGCAGCCAGGTTGAGACAGGGAGCACAGATACGCAGTATTTT,CASSQVETGSTDTQYF
TRBJ2-1,-,-,TRBV4-3,TGCGCCAGCAGCCAGGCGGGACAGAATGAGCAGTTCTTC,CASSQAGQNEQFF
TRBJ1-6,-,TRBD1,TRBV19,TGTGCCAGTAGTATTAGCGGGACAGGGGAGTCACCCCTCCACTTT,CASSISGTGESPLHF
TRBJ1-6,-,TRBD1,TRBV2,TGTGCCAGTTGGACAGGGGATAATTCACCCCTCCACTTT,CASWTGDNSPLHF
TRBJ2-2,-,-,TRBV5-1,TGCGCCAGCAGCTTGAACTGGTCCGGTAACACCGGGGAGCTGTTTTTT,CASSLNWSGNTGELFF
TRBJ2-7,-,-,TRBV28,TGTGCCAGCAGACGAGCCGGGCCCTACGAGCAGTACTTC,CASRRAGPYEQYF
TRBJ1-2,-,TRBD1,TRBV2,TGTGCCAGCAGTGAGACGGGACAGGGCTACGGCTACACCTTC,CASSETGQGYGYTF
TRBJ2-2,-,-,TRBV11-2,TGTGCCAGCAGCTACGTGGCTGACACTACGAACACCGGGGAGCTGTTTTTT,CASSYVADTTNTGELFF
TRBJ2-7,-,TRBD2,TRBV4-3,TGCGCCAGCTCCCTAGGGACTAGCGGGTCCTCCTACGAGCAGTACTTC,CASSLGTSGSSYEQYF
TRBJ2-1,-,-,TRBV29-1,TGCAGCACATTTAGCGTGCACGGCAATGAGCAGTTCTTC,CSTFSVHGNEQFF
TRBJ2-7,once,TRBD1,TRBV28,TGTGCCAGCAGTCAGGGGGCGCTATCCTACGAGCAGTACTTC,CASSQGALSYEQYF
TRBJ2-3,-,TRBD1,TRBV5-4,TGTGCCAGCAGCGATGCCTGGACAGGGTCAGGGGATACGCAGTATTTT,CASSDAWTGSGDTQYF
TRBJ1-3,-,-,TRBV27,TGTGCCAGCAGTTATACAGCGAGCTCTGGAAACACCATATATTTT,CASSYTASSGNTIYF
TRBJ2-1,-,-,TRBV2,TGTGCCAGCAGCGAGCCTGGGCTCCGCATGGGGTTCTTC,CASSEPGLRMGFF
TRBJ2-3,-,TRBD2,TRBV6-1,TGTGCCAGCAGTCCGGGACTAGACCCAGATACGCAGTATTTT,CASSPGLDPDTQYF
TRBJ2-7,-,TRBD2,TRBV18,TGTGCCAGCTCACCAAGACTAGCGGCCTCCTACGAGCAGTACTTC,CASSPRLAASYEQYF
TRBJ1-1,-,-,TRBV4-1,TGCGCCAGCAGCCCCCTCGCCCTCGACACTGAAGCTTTCTTT,CASSPLALDTEAFF
TRBJ1-4,-,TRBD1,TRBV6-6,TGTGCCAGCAGTCACAGGGGTTTAAATGAAAAACTGTTTTTT,CASSHRGLNEKLFF
TRBJ2-5,-,-,TRBV7-2,TGTGCCAGCAGCTCACAACAAGAGACCCAGTACTTC,CASSSQQETQYF
TRBJ1-3,-,-,TRBV6-5,TGTGCCAGCACCCGCCAAATGGCGGCCGGAAACACCATATATTTT,CASTRQMAAGNTIYF
TRBJ2-3,-,TRBD1,TRBV27,TGTGCCAGCACCCGACAGGGGGAAGATACGCAGTATTTT,CASTRQGEDTQYF
TRBJ1-6,-,-,TRBV4-1,TGCGCCAGCAGCCAAGGGGATAGTCCGACAGAATGGCGTTCACCCCTCCACTTT,CASSQGDSPTEWRSPLHF
TRBJ1-6,-,-,TRBV25-1,TGTGCCAGCAGTGAATCAGTGGTCTATAATTCACCCCTCCACTTT,CASSESVVYNSPLHF
TRBJ1-2,-,-,TRBV28,TGTGCCAGCAGTTCTCCGAGGGTCGCTAACTATGGCTACACCTTC,CASSSPRVANYGYTF
TRBJ1-2,-,-,TRBV21-1,TGTGCCAGCGCCAAGAACTACTATGGCTACACCTTC,CASAKNYYGYTF
TRBJ1-3,-,TRBD1,TRBV10-3,TGTGCCATCCAAACAGGGGACTCTGGAAACACCATATATTTT,CAIQTGDSGNTIYF
TRBJ2-3,-,-,TRBV6-6,TGTGCCAGCAGTTACGCGGCCCTTGGCACAGATACGCAGTATTTT,CASSYAALGTDTQYF
TRBJ1-5,-,-,TRBV28,TGTGCCAGCAGCGCTGGATCTAGCAATCAGCCCCAGCATTTT,CASSAGSSNQPQHF
TRBJ1-1,-,-,TRBV28,TGTGCCAGCACACCTAGGGGCTCAAACGCTTTCTTT,CASTPRGSNAFF
TRBJ2-2,-,-,TRBV4-3,TGCGCCAGCAGCCAACAGCGTAACACCGGGGAGCTGTTTTTT,CASSQQRNTGELFF
TRBJ2-7,-,-,TRBV6-5,TGTGCCAGCAGAAAACAGGGCCCAGAAAACTACGAGCAGTACTTC,CASRKQGPENYEQYF
TRBJ2-5,-,TRBD2,TRBV30,TGTGCCTGGAGTGTCGGTTTATCGGGGGGGCAGTGGGAGACCCAGTACTTC,CAWSVGLSGGQWETQYF
TRBJ1-3,-,-,TRBV2,TGTGCCAGCAGTCAGGGGTTGTTTGGAAACACCATATATTTT,CASSQGLFGNTIYF
TRBJ2-7,-,TRBD1,TRBV18,TGTGCCAGCTCACCACCCGTGACAGGGGACGCGGCCTACGAGCAGTACTTC,CASSPPVTGDAAYEQYF
TRBJ1-2,once,TRBD1,TRBV25-1,TGTGCCAGCTTGCTCAGGGGGTGGATCTATGGCTACACCTTC,CASLLRGWIYGYTF
TRBJ1-1,-,TRBD1,TRBV10-1,TGCGCCATCAGGACAGGGGACACTGAAGCTTTCTTT,CAIRTGDTEAFF
TRBJ2-1,-,-,TRBV5-4,TGTGCCAGCACTAAGGACGGGCAGGGCTACAATGAGCAGTTCTTC,CASTKDGQGYNEQFF
TRBJ1-1,-,-,TRBV5-6,TGTGCCAGCAGCTTTCCGGGACAACAAGCTTTCTTT,CASSFPGQQAFF
TRBJ1-2,-,-,TRBV6-5,TGTGCCAGCACCGACACGGGGTACTATGGCTACACCTTC,CASTDTGYYGYTF